This T cell receptor (beta chain) was profiled in a study of cytomegalovirus exposure and HLA in healthy donors (dated by TCRdb to between 2016 and 2019). Some background on the complete study: According to an earlier analysis of a few hundred of the donors, about 179 million T cells yielded over 90 million unique TCR beta sequences and about 280 Gb of sequence data. Besides the first cohort of around 700 subjects, a separate validation cohort made up of over a hundred different subjects was used. The study aimed to test whether cataloging public T cell receptors could reveal signatures of past pathogen exposure. On average, 235,054 unique TCR beta nucleotide sequences were sequenced per donor among 398 genotyped donors of the cohort, with about 19% of those sequences being non-productive. An earlier analysis of approximately 580 of the donors used high-throughput TCR beta sequencing to judge whether each TCR beta V gene segment behaved as functional or pseudogenic. All discovery cohort repertoires had been generated on a single sequencing platform. In a later analysis, previously published TCR beta repertoires from several hundred donors were re-analyzed and high-resolution HLA genotyping was added so that TCR occurrence patterns could be studied. The number of typed donors differed by locus: about 620-630 for A, B, C, DRB1 and DQB1; roughly 510 for DQA1; approximately 610 for DPA1; and some 430 for DPB1. Donor age, sex, ethnicity and CMV serostatus were compiled together with the repertoire data. Around 320 gigabases of sequencing data and roughly 90 million unique TCR sequences were included in an early release covering around 650 HLA-typed donors. Several DR-DQ haplotypes were treated as single units for association and clustering because of strong linkage in the cohort. Of the roughly 400 genotyped donors, approximately 81% were placed in the genetic ancestry cluster associated with self-reported Caucasian donors. In a later genetic analysis, genome-wide SNP genotypes for about 55% of the roughly 670 donors were used, and that subset was treated as a discovery cohort. Class I and class II HLA loci were covered by the typing at four-digit resolution. The T cell repertoires of about 700 subjects were profiled by immunosequencing and related to cytomegalovirus serostatus. The later analysis used no new phenotypic data to find candidate immune exposures, relying instead on TCR beta sequences and their occurrence across donors. To predict cytomegalovirus infection status, the study brought together high-throughput TCR immunosequencing, statistical association of individual TCRs with disease status, and machine learning.

Library method: the immunoSEQ multiplex PCR assay. A mixture of 60 forward primers for TCR Vbeta segments and 13 reverse primers for TCR Jbeta segments was used in the multiplex PCR. The CDR3 region of rearranged TCR beta genes was amplified from genomic DNA with a multiplex PCR assay. The amplified TCR beta libraries were sequenced on the Illumina HiSeq System as 87-base-pair reads. The authors processed their data as follows. A later analysis tallied around 80 million unique TCR beta chains across the 550 to 850 repertoires, and 10 million to 11 million of those chains were shared by two or more donors. A nearest-neighbor algorithm error-corrected the raw reads and collapsed the reads into unique sequences, merging closely related sequences to remove PCR and sequencing errors. To assign V, D and J gene segments, CDR3 sequences were aligned to IMGT reference sequences. For a sequence to be retained, at least a six-nucleotide match to both a V gene segment and a J gene segment was required. A rearrangement was called productive if the CDR3 had no stop codons and remained in frame with V and J, and every other rearrangement was called non-productive. Following IMGT convention, CDR3 was defined as the stretch from the second conserved V-encoded cysteine to the conserved J-encoded phenylalanine. The earlier analysis of some 540 of the donors excluded any sequence lacking an unambiguous match to a single V gene segment. In an earlier analysis of 450 to 750 of the donors, a V segment was called functional when productive rearrangements were above 56.7%, and segregating when the standard deviation between donors exceeded 5%. A statistical classification framework was built for diagnosing cytomegalovirus status from the catalog of TCR beta chain sequences. V and J gene assignment, in a later analysis, came from comparing TCR nucleotide sequences with IMGT/GENE-DB human TR gene sequences. The TCRdist pipeline was used in a later analysis to assign CDR3 sequences and most-parsimonious VDJ recombination scenarios. In a later analysis, each TCR beta chain was defined by its CDR3 amino acid sequence together with its V-gene family, and reads without a unique V-gene family were excluded. As a way to deal with suspected cross-contamination and a sequencing artifact, a later analysis dropped 450 to 600 nucleotide sequences that were highly shared and had low generation probability. A later analysis calculated a clonal expansion index for each public chain from normalized within-repertoire ranks of inferred template counts. Generation probabilities in a later analysis came from a VDJ recombination model fitted to out-of-frame rearrangements, and those results were checked against IGoR. In a later analysis, TCR-TCR, TCR-HLA and TCR-CMV co-occurrence was scored with hypergeometric tests, and a repertoire-size bias correction was applied to TCR pairs. A later analysis estimated false discovery rates by permuting HLA or CMV assignments 20 times. A later analysis grouped co-occurring TCRs with DBSCAN, adding TCRdist sequence similarity when clustering within HLA-allele-positive subsets. Repertoires with fewer than 30,000 or more than 120,000 public chains were left out of co-occurrence clustering, as were several repertoires with anomalous nucleotide sharing. This immuneACCESS table, as held by TCRdb, lists in-frame sequences with V and J called but not all clones. Of the missing ones, under half trace to an unresolved V gene in checked studies; the others have no known cause. Clone size and the V and J calls come from that table; the DNA yielded D and trimming. The sample profile shows around 170,000 clones; around 82% of them were found once. 0.38% of the sample rests with the top ten.

The full study reports these points: Correlated functional status among segregating V segments might reflect linkage disequilibrium, but an unknown experimental factor could not be ruled out. Strong co-occurrence of HLA alleles, especially DR and DQ, made assigning TCR associations to individual alleles difficult. In a later genetic analysis, a missense DCLRE1C variant was associated with V-gene and J-gene trimming of TCR beta chains, and the association was replicated in an independent cohort. Cytomegalovirus status was reported to be diagnosed by the classifier with high specificity and sensitivity in both the original and validation cohorts. The study listed approximately 150 TCR beta chains as associated with cytomegalovirus. Across donors, most TCR sequences were observed very rarely, whereas some public TCRs were present in many individuals. A further reported finding was that TCR beta sequences accurately predicted the HLA-A and HLA-B alleles for most subjects in the first cohort. In this cohort, only TCR beta chains were sequenced, and detectable features were limited by the absence of alpha or paired-chain data. The earlier analysis of nearly 600 of the donors excluded 15 to 20 rarely observed V segments, including chromosome 9 orphons, because counts were too low. In vitro tests confirmed that three of the cytomegalovirus-associated TCR beta chains recognize cytomegalovirus antigens. The only immune exposure information available for the cohort was CMV serostatus. An earlier analysis of around 600 of the donors showed that most TCR beta V segments appeared in productive rearrangements either about 90% or about 30% of the time, which broadly matched IMGT annotations. In a later analysis, HLA-associated TCR beta chains were found to be more clonally expanded and to have lower generation probabilities than equally common non-associated chains. Because HLA typing was unavailable for some donors at each locus, only the typed subset was used in association tests. In a later analysis, most CMV-associated TCR beta chains were found to appear HLA-restricted, with HLA associations seemingly driven largely by CMV exposure. A group of highly shared sequence variants was considered likely to be a technical artifact of the sequencing pipeline. In a later analysis, TCR association rates were found to vary across HLA loci, with the most associated TCRs seen for DRB1 alleles and the fewest for HLA-C alleles. A later analysis reported that several top co-occurrence clusters appeared linked to parvovirus B19, influenza, CMV and Epstein-Barr virus. Compared with the roughly 600-donor mean, donors in an Asian-associated ancestry cluster had fewer N-insertions in productive TCRs, according to a later genetic analysis. At a false discovery rate of 0.05, a later analysis linked 15,000 to 20,000 TCR beta sequences to specific HLA alleles. The 87-base-pair reads could not distinguish some IMGT-functional V segments, including TRBV6-2 and TRBV6-3, so those segments were excluded. The presence/absence analyses assumed that sequencing depth was roughly uniform across donors, and that assumption may not be true. It was suggested by the authors that the approach could potentially be generalized to other disease states and immunological phenotypes.

Comment on this clone: Its cognate antigen has yet to be identified. One base away there is no much larger clone; base qualities are not given.

The CDR3, cysteine through phenylalanine, is 13 amino acids long. The kept DNA is CDR3 alone, 39 bases in frame from the first base. From the germline V gene, CDR1 is SGHNT and CDR2 is YENEEA. Trimming at the junction amounts to 5 bases on V and 4 bases on J, and the germline ends lie 11 bases apart. The cohort comprised more than 550 healthy bone marrow donors. Cohort members were all nominally healthy when sampled, although unrecorded immune exposures were likely present. The donor was CMV seronegative and belonged to the group of approximately 320 seronegative cohort members. A peripheral blood sample was collected from each donor, and TCR beta sequencing was performed on peripheral blood mononuclear cells. Genomic DNA extraction from the blood cell samples was performed with the Qiagen DNeasy Blood Extraction Kit.

Recombination linked TRBV11-3 to TRBJ1-1, and possibly TRBD1, on 6 matching bases. The sequenced sample consisted of PBMCs. This clonotype was obtained from a boy between 2 and 10 years old in good health and CMV-seronegative. The DNA sequence reads TGTGCCAGCAGCCCCAGGGGTGGCACTGAAGCTTTCTTT. Its product reads: CASSPRGGTEAFF.